These 26 T cell receptor beta chains originate from one sample sequenced in a study of cytomegalovirus exposure and HLA in healthy donors (TCRdb year 2017). Receptor libraries were prepared by the immunoSEQ multiplex PCR assay. The source is immuneACCESS, and TCRdb retained only in-frame sequences with V and J called. Part of the clones is not carried over; for the studies checked, unresolved V genes explain less than half of this, and the remainder is unexplained. Across this sample there are under 95,000 clones, with roughly 90% seen only once. 2.1% of the sample rests with the top ten. The specimen was PBMCs. These receptors came from a man aged 30 to 39 in good health and CMV-seronegative.

The V call is TRBV7-2, the J call TRBJ2-2; possible D gene TRBD2, 6 bases. V was trimmed by 5 bases and J by 5 bases, leaving 15 bases between them. The CDR3 length is 15 residues. Germline V gene sequence: CDR1 SGHTA, CDR2 FQGNSA. Here the CDR3 DNA reads TGTGCCAGCAGCCCCGGGCTAGCGCGGACCGGGGAGCTGTTTTTT. Its protein product is CASSPGLARTGELFF. Based on the CDR3 plus reference TRBV7-2 and TRBJ2-2, the full variable domain is GAGVSQSPSNKVTEKGKDVELRCDPISGHTALYWYRQSLGQGLEFLIYFQGNSAPDKSGLPSDRFSAERTGGSVSTLTIQRTQQEDSAVYLCASSPGLARTGELFFGEGSRLTVL.

This chain joins TRBV9 and TRBJ2-7; D is possibly TRBD1 (6 bases). Per the germline V gene, CDR1 is SGDLS and CDR2 is YYNGEE. Trimming took 4 bases from V and 5 from J, leaving 22 bases between them. This CDR3 is 16 amino acids long. The CDR3 region is CASSPRAQGFLNEQYF. CDR3 nucleotides: TGTGCCAGCAGCCCCCGGGCTCAGGGGTTTCTCAACGAGCAGTACTTC.

This clone turned up a few times. This same CDR3 is encoded by further DNA sequences in the sample. V gene TRBV5-1 combines with J gene TRBJ1-2; tentative D call: TRBD1 (6 bases). V was cut by 0 bases and J by 4 bases, with 10 bases left in between. The CDR3 length is 14 residues. Germline CDR1 reads SGHRS; CDR2 reads YFSETQ. The DNA for the CDR3 is TGCGCCAGCAGCTTGGAGGGGGAGGGCTATGGCTACACCTTC. Its translation is CASSLEGEGYGYTF.

The rearrangement uses TRBV6-5 and TRBJ2-1; 7 bases align to TRBD2. This CDR3 region has 14 residues. J was trimmed by 6 bases and V by 2 bases; bases with no gene match: 4. From germline, CDR1 is MNHEY and CDR2 SVGAGI. The CDR3 protein is CASSYGPGGNEQFF. The CDR3, as DNA: TGTGCCAGCAGTTACGGTCCGGGGGGCAATGAGCAGTTCTTC.

The V gene is TRBV5-1, the J gene TRBJ1-5; 8 nucleotides line up with TRBD1. V trimming: 2 bases; J trimming: 2 bases; junction bases outside the gene matches: 3. The CDR3 runs to 15 residues. Germline V gene sequence: CDR1 SGHRS, CDR2 YFSETQ. Here the CDR3 reads CASSFTGGGNQPQHF. The CDR3 DNA reads TGCGCCAGCAGCTTTACAGGGGGGGGCAATCAGCCCCAGCATTTT.

V and J are TRBV19 and TRBJ1-2; no definite D call. In germline, CDR1 is LNHDA, CDR2 SQIVND (reference sequence). The V gene lost 9 bases and the J gene lost 3 bases, with 14 bases spanning the gap. The CDR3 loop spans 13 amino acids. In DNA form, the CDR3 reads TGTGCCAGCAAAAATACGCGAGACTATGGCTACACCTTC. Translating it yields CASKNTRDYGYTF. The whole variable domain, filled in from reference TRBV19 and TRBJ1-2, reads DGGITQSPKYLFRKEGQNVTLSCEQNLNHDAMYWYRQDPGQGLRLIYYSQIVNDFQKGDIAEGYSVSREKKESFPLTVTSAQKNPTAFYLCASKNTRDYGYTFGSGTRLTVV.

The chain links TRBV28 to TRBJ2-3; 13 nucleotides line up with TRBD2. Germline-derived CDR1 and CDR2 are MDHEN and SYDVKM. The CDR3 length is 17 residues. The V segment lost 6 bases and the J segment 3 bases; nucleotides outside the gene matches: 9. This CDR3 reads CASSTRLAGGVTDTQYF. Written as DNA, the CDR3 is TGTGCCAGCAGCACGAGACTAGCGGGGGGTGTTACAGATACGCAGTATTTT. The full variable domain, rest sourced from reference TRBV28 and TRBJ2-3, is DVKVTQSSRYLVKRTGEKVFLECVQDMDHENMFWYRQDPGLGLRLIYFSYDVKMKEKGDIPEGYSVSREKKERFSLILESASTNQTSMYLCASSTRLAGGVTDTQYFGPGTRLTVL.

The chain couples TRBV7-9 to TRBJ2-5; TRBD1 matches at 8 bases. Germline V lookup: CDR1 SEHNR, CDR2 FQNEAQ (reference sequence). J was trimmed by 0 bases and V by 5 bases; bases with no gene match: 8. The CDR3 covers 16 residues. In nucleotides, the CDR3 is TGTGCCAGCAGCGCCGACAGGGGAAGCCACCAAGAGACCCAGTACTTC. Protein: CASSADRGSHQETQYF.

The chain has TRBV5-1 and TRBJ1-4; no clear D gene. Per germline, CDR1 SGHRS and CDR2 YFSETQ. The CDR3 has 13 amino acids. Trimming stripped 2 bases from V and 3 bases from J, with 5 bases between. The CDR3 bases are TGCGCCAGCAGCTTTGCGGCTAATGAAAAACTGTTTTTT. Translating gives CASSFAANEKLFF.

This sequence joins TRBV15 and TRBJ2-3; 9 positions match TRBD2. This CDR3 region has 16 residues. V shed 1 base, J shed 4 bases, and the junction held 6 bases outside the gene matches. Germline CDR1 is LNHNV and CDR2 is YYDKDF (reference sequence). The CDR3 loop reads CATSRVMRGGADTQYF. DNA for the CDR3: TGTGCCACCAGCAGAGTGATGCGGGGGGGCGCAGATACGCAGTATTTT.

V and J are TRBV25-1 and TRBJ1-6; tentatively, D is TRBD1 (6 bases). CDR3 length equals 16 residues. Germline V gene lookup returns CDR1 MGHDK and CDR2 SYGVNS. The V gene lost 8 bases and the J gene lost 0 bases, with 14 bases spanning the gap. The CDR3 DNA follows: TGTGCCAGCCGACAGGCCGCGAGCTCCTATAATTCACCCCTCCACTTT. This gives the protein CASRQAASSYNSPLHF.

The count of this clone is one. The rearrangement links TRBV4-1 to TRBJ1-2, with D maybe TRBD1 (5 bases). Trimming shortened V by 1 base and J by 5 bases, and 14 bases separated the two germline ends. Germline V gene lookup returns CDR1 MGHRA and CDR2 YSYEKL. The CDR3 has 15 residues. The CDR3 is CASSQAETAAYGYTF. As DNA, the CDR3 is TGCGCCAGCAGCCAAGCTGAGACAGCCGCTTATGGCTACACCTTC.

V and J are TRBV6-5 and TRBJ1-6, with D possibly matching TRBD1 (6 bases). Trimming shortened V by 6 bases and J by 8 bases, and 14 bases separated the two germline ends. The CDR3 runs to 14 residues. Germline CDR1 MNHEY, CDR2 SVGAGI. CDR3 bases: TGTGCCAGCAGGCAGACAGGCGAGGATTCACCCCTCCACTTT. This gives the protein CASRQTGEDSPLHF.

The chain uses TRBV6-4 and TRBJ1-2; a possible D gene is TRBD1 (5 bases). With 9 bases removed from V and 4 bases from J, the gap between germline ends came to 15 bases. The CDR3 contains 13 residues. Germline loops: CDR1 MRHNA, CDR2 SNTAGT. The CDR3 here is CASRDSPFYGYTF. For the CDR3, the DNA is TGTGCCAGTAGAGACAGCCCGTTCTATGGCTACACCTTC.

In DNA form, the CDR3 reads TGTGCCAGCAGCGGGGAAGCGGGAATACACTCCGAGCAGTACTTC. Its translation: CASSGEAGIHSEQYF. This chain joins TRBV6-5 and TRBJ2-7; TRBD2 matches at 7 bases. Germline V gene lookup returns CDR1 MNHEY and CDR2 SVGAGI. J lost 6 bases, V lost 6 bases, and 14 bases had no gene match. The CDR3 is 15 amino acids.

This chain links TRBV19 with TRBJ2-5, with a tentative D call TRBD2 (6 bases). The length of the CDR3 is 15 residues. V lost 3 bases to trimming and J lost 4 bases, with 15 bases between them. The germline CDR1 and CDR2 sequences are LNHDA and SQIVND (reference sequence). CDR3: CASSIVGLDTETQYF. In DNA, the CDR3 is TGTGCCAGTAGTATCGTGGGACTCGATACAGAGACCCAGTACTTC.

The genes are TRBV5-1 and TRBJ2-3; tentative D call: TRBD2 (5 bases). V was cut by 4 bases and J by 2 bases, with 14 bases left in between. The CDR3 spans 15 residues. CDR1 is SGHRS and CDR2 is YFSETQ in the germline V gene. CDR3 amino acids: CASSPGSLPTDTQYF. In nucleotides, the CDR3 is TGCGCCAGCAGCCCGGGGTCCCTGCCCACAGATACGCAGTATTTT.

The rearrangement uses TRBV29-1 and TRBJ2-3, with 8 bases aligning to TRBD1. The junction had 5 bases not matched to a gene; V was cut back by 4 bases and J by 2 bases. Per the germline V gene, CDR1 is SQVTM and CDR2 is ANQGSEA. The CDR3 consists of 14 residues. The CDR3 is CSVVAGGLTDTQYF. CDR3 in DNA: TGCAGCGTTGTGGCAGGGGGCCTCACAGATACGCAGTATTTT.

The chain recombines TRBV11-2 with TRBJ2-3; 8 bases fit TRBD1. The CDR3 has 15 amino acids. Germline CDR1 and CDR2: SGHAT and FQNNGV. With V trimmed by 5 bases and J by 1 base, 5 bases remained unmatched. The CDR3 DNA reads as TGTGCCAGCAGCCCCCCGGGACAGGGCACAGATACGCAGTATTTT. This sequence encodes CASSPPGQGTDTQYF.

The V call is TRBV28, the J call TRBJ2-3; 7 bases match TRBD1. Germline CDR1 is MDHEN and CDR2 is SYDVKM. The V segment lost 6 bases and the J segment 2 bases; nucleotides outside the gene matches: 14. The CDR3 has 17 residues. CDR3 loop: CASRPTPPTGITDTQYF. In DNA, the CDR3 is TGTGCCAGCAGGCCCACCCCACCGACAGGGATCACAGATACGCAGTATTTT.

This clone was counted many times. The chain recombines TRBV6-1 with TRBJ1-1; no definite D call. The CDR3 sequence is 13 residues long. Germline V gives CDR1 MNHNS, CDR2 SASEGT. V shed 6 bases and J shed 2 bases, with 10 bases lying between them. The CDR3: CASSSQENTEAFF. The DNA for the CDR3 is TGTGCCAGCAGCTCGCAGGAAAACACTGAAGCTTTCTTT.

The chain joins TRBV19 to TRBJ1-1; no clear D gene. Germline values: CDR1 LNHDA, CDR2 SQIVND (reference sequence). Trimming pared 6 bases from V and 9 bases from J, leaving 20 bases between. CDR3 length: 14 amino acids. The DNA for the CDR3 is TGTGCCAGTAGCAAGAACCGGTCGATGAATAAAGCTTTCTTT. Protein sequence: CASSKNRSMNKAFF.

This rearrangement joins TRBV5-4 to TRBJ1-6, with 8 bases lining up with TRBD1. Losses at the gene ends were 0 bases for V and 6 bases for J; bases not matched to a gene: 5. Looked up from germline, CDR1 is SGHNT and CDR2 is YYREEE (reference sequence). The CDR3 extends over 16 amino acids. The DNA of the CDR3 is TGTGCCAGCAGCTTGGTTAGGCAGGGGGCTAATTCACCCCTCCACTTT. It yields the protein CASSLVRQGANSPLHF.

This sequence joins TRBV19 and TRBJ2-6, with TRBD1 as a possible D gene (5 bases). CDR1 LNHDA and CDR2 SQIVND come from the germline V gene (reference sequence). The CDR3 runs 15 residues. The V end was cut by 8 bases, the J end by 2 bases, with 13 bases between. The CDR3 here is CASCQGLAGANVLTF. CDR3 coding DNA: TGTGCCAGTTGTCAGGGTTTAGCTGGGGCCAACGTCCTGACTTTC.

This chain connects TRBV28 to TRBJ2-3; TRBD2 might be the D (6 bases). V shed 3 bases and J shed 0 bases, with 16 bases lying between them. Germline assignment: CDR1 MDHEN and CDR2 SYDVKM. This CDR3 comprises 17 residues. CDR3 bases: TGTGCCAGCAGTTTGGTAGCTAGCGTCCTTAGCACAGATACGCAGTATTTT. It yields the protein CASSLVASVLSTDTQYF.

The chain employs TRBV28 and TRBJ2-3; 7 bases align to TRBD1. Losses at the gene ends were 10 bases for V and 2 bases for J; bases not matched to a gene: 6. Germline V gene lookup returns CDR1 MDHEN and CDR2 SYDVKM. This CDR3 has 13 residues. CDR3 sequence reads: CATGDSNTDTQYF. The CDR3 coding sequence is TGTGCCACAGGGGACAGTAACACAGATACGCAGTATTTT. The entire variable domain, with the rest obtained from reference TRBV28 and TRBJ2-3, is as follows: DVKVTQSSRYLVKRTGEKVFLECVQDMDHENMFWYRQDPGLGLRLIYFSYDVKMKEKGDIPEGYSVSREKKERFSLILESASTNQTSMYLCATGDSNTDTQYFGPGTRLTVL.